The sequence of this TCR beta chain was determined in a study of blood T cells in healthy people across ages. Turning to this clonotype: Its antigen is unidentified.

Findings and caveats of the study: Estimates drawn from one million T cells were deemed to understate diversity. With donor CMV status unknown, expanded clonotype changes were possibly confounded.

The CDR3 spans 14 residues. The germline V gene has CDR1 SGHRS and CDR2 YFSETQ. Trimming shortened V by 4 bases and J by 8 bases, and 16 bases separated the two germline ends. Primed by a sample-barcoded 5' primer and a J-beta primer mix, a second PCR proceeded for 7 to 11 cycles. Tagging of each cDNA molecule was performed by a template-switch adaptor with 12 random nucleotides. Paired-end reads containing CDR3 totaled no fewer than 2.5 million for each sample. In TCRdb, the 5' RACE reads were re-called with MiXCR into one record per CDR3 protein. The repertoire holds a few hundred thousand distinct CDR3 sequences, with 25% to 30% as singletons.

The sequencing input was blood. The chain couples TRBV5-1 to TRBJ2-4; possible D gene TRBD2, 6 bases. This TCR derives from a woman between 65 and 79 years old in good health. The CDR3: CASSAQTGGYIQYF. Written as DNA, the CDR3 is TGCGCCAGCAGCGCCCAGACTGGGGGGTACATTCAGTACTTC.